Shown below are 28 T cell receptor beta chains from a single sample sequenced in a study of OX40 agonist ivuxolimab in advanced cancers. TCRdb's table, derived via immunoSEQ multiplex PCR, lists solely in-frame clones and lacks some. The sample contains fewer than 50,000 clones, about 90% of which appear only once. The specimen was CD4+ or CD8+ T cells sorted from blood, collected in a trial of the OX40 agonist ivuxolimab. These receptors originate from an adult with an advanced solid tumor such as melanoma, head and neck, liver or kidney cancer.

The V call is TRBV19, the J call TRBJ2-1; D might be TRBD1 or TRBD2, each matching 5 bases. This CDR3 is built from 14 residues. With 5 bases removed from V and 2 bases from J, the gap between germline ends came to 10 bases. CDR1 is LNHDA and CDR2 is SQIVND in the germline V gene (reference sequence). This CDR3 is CASSGGVPYNEQFF. CDR3 bases: TGTGCCAGTAGTGGGGGAGTCCCCTACAATGAGCAGTTCTTC.

This clone was observed a single time. This chain links TRBV19 with TRBJ2-1; D call uncertain. The CDR3 loop spans 12 amino acids. Per the germline V gene, CDR1 is LNHDA and CDR2 is SQIVND (reference sequence). The V end was cut by 1 base, the J end by 10 bases, with 8 bases between. The DNA of the CDR3 is TGTGCCAGTAGTATAGTCTCTGAGGAGCAGTTCTTC. Residues: CASSIVSEEQFF.

This rearrangement joins TRBV5-4 to TRBJ2-1; 9 bases agree with TRBD2. After removal of 0 bases from V and 12 bases from J, the junction contained 10 bases not matched to a gene. This CDR3 is built from 15 residues. Looked up from germline, CDR1 is SGHNT and CDR2 is YYREEE (reference sequence). The DNA of the CDR3 is TGTGCCAGCAGCTTGGGGACTAGCGCGTTAATCGGGCAGTTCTTC. This codes for CASSLGTSALIGQFF.

The rearrangement uses TRBV4-1 and TRBJ2-7; D remains unclear. V was pared by 0 bases and J by 1 base, with 7 bases between. From germline, CDR1 is MGHRA and CDR2 YSYEKL. This CDR3 is 14 amino acids long. The CDR3 sequence: CASSQDTVSYEQYF. The CDR3 DNA reads as TGCGCCAGCAGCCAAGATACAGTATCCTACGAGCAGTACTTC.

This chain uses TRBV9 with TRBJ1-2; D is perhaps TRBD1 (6 bases). This CDR3 is 14 amino acids long. Trimming cost V 4 bases and J 2 bases, with 12 bases left between them. Per germline, CDR1 SGDLS and CDR2 YYNGEE. The CDR3 region has the DNA TGTGCCAGCAGCAAGGGAGGGGGAAACTATGGCTACACCTTC. Amino acid sequence: CASSKGGGNYGYTF. The variable domain in full, with the rest retrieved from reference TRBV9 and TRBJ1-2, is DSGVTQTPKHLITATGQRVTLRCSPRSGDLSVYWYQQSLDQGLQFLIQYYNGEERAKGNILERFSAQQFPDLHSELNLSSLELGDSALYFCASSKGGGNYGYTFGSGTRLTVV.

The chain has TRBV27 and TRBJ1-6; D perhaps matches TRBD1 (6 bases). V lost 4 bases and J 8 bases, leaving 12 bases between the germline ends. CDR1 and CDR2 (germline): MNHEY, SMNVEV (reference sequence). There are 14 residues in the CDR3. The CDR3 DNA sequence: TGTGCCAGCAGTTGGGGGACACCCGATTCACCCCTCCACTTT. The encoded protein is CASSWGTPDSPLHF.

The CDR3 DNA reads as TGTGCCAGCGCGCCTGACGAGAATTACAATGAGCAGTTCTTC. Amino acid sequence: CASAPDENYNEQFF. This chain links TRBV6-5 with TRBJ2-1; D uncertain. The CDR3 loop spans 14 amino acids. Deletions cut 8 bases from V and 4 bases from J, with 15 bases between. The germline CDR1 and CDR2 sequences are MNHEY and SVGAGI.

The count of this clone is one. The chain joins TRBV7-8 to TRBJ2-3; D gene unclear. Looked up from germline, CDR1 is SGHVS and CDR2 is FQNEAQ. Trimming removed 0 bases from V and 6 bases from J, with 10 bases in between. The length of the CDR3 is 14 residues. CDR3 sequence reads: CASSLARVSDTQYF. The CDR3 DNA reads TGTGCCAGCAGCTTAGCGAGAGTGTCTGATACGCAGTATTTT.

The chain is built from TRBV28 and TRBJ1-6, with D unclear. Trimming took off 6 bases at V and 5 bases at J, with 11 bases between the two ends. This CDR3 has 14 residues. The germline gives CDR1 MDHEN, CDR2 SYDVKM. Here the CDR3 reads CASRPARNNSPLHF. The CDR3 coding sequence is TGTGCCAGCAGGCCCGCACGGAATAATTCACCCCTCCACTTT. Drawing the rest from reference TRBV28 and TRBJ1-6, the complete variable domain is DVKVTQSSRYLVKRTGEKVFLECVQDMDHENMFWYRQDPGLGLRLIYFSYDVKMKEKGDIPEGYSVSREKKERFSLILESASTNQTSMYLCASRPARNNSPLHFGNGTRLTVT.

The chain uses TRBV7-9 and TRBJ2-1; the match to TRBD2 covers 9 bases. Per germline, CDR1 SEHNR and CDR2 FQNEAQ (reference sequence). The CDR3 loop spans 16 amino acids. The junction had 7 bases not matched to a gene; V was cut back by 0 bases and J by 7 bases. CDR3 protein: CASSLAAVAGANEQFF. The CDR3 DNA is TGTGCCAGCAGCTTAGCGGCGGTAGCGGGAGCTAATGAGCAGTTCTTC.

As to this clone: An end of the junction differs from the germline gene, which may be a read error. The rearrangement joins TRBV6-4 to TRBJ2-1, with a tentative D call TRBD2 (5 bases). Germline loops: CDR1 MRHNA, CDR2 SNTAGT. The CDR3 spans 15 residues. In nucleotides, the CDR3 is TGTGCCAGCAGTTACTCTGAGGGTGTTTACAATGAGCAGTTCTTC. Translation: CASSYSEGVYNEQFF.

The J gene is TRBJ1-1, the V gene TRBV7-2, with D unclear. CDR1 and CDR2 (germline): SGHTA, FQGNSA. The CDR3 contains 12 residues. V shed 5 bases and J shed 6 bases, with 10 bases lying between them. CDR3 nucleotides: TGTGCCAGCAGCCCGCCGATACCTGAAGCTTTCTTT. Its protein is CASSPPIPEAFF.

The chain carries TRBV6-5 and TRBJ2-4, with D possibly TRBD1 on 5 matching bases. This CDR3 is built from 15 residues. Germline values: CDR1 MNHEY, CDR2 SVGAGI. The V gene lost 2 bases and the J gene lost 3 bases, with 11 bases spanning the gap. CDR3 sequence: CASSYTRVGKNIQYF. The CDR3, as DNA: TGTGCCAGCAGTTACACCAGGGTGGGCAAAAACATTCAGTACTTC.

The chain is built from TRBV27 and TRBJ2-2; D gene ambiguous. Germline values: CDR1 MNHEY, CDR2 SMNVEV (reference sequence). This CDR3 is 17 amino acids long. V was trimmed by 5 bases and J by 2 bases, leaving 18 bases between them. This CDR3 reads CASSGYTPLLNTGELFF. In DNA, the CDR3 is TGTGCCAGCAGTGGCTACACTCCCCTACTTAACACCGGGGAGCTGTTTTTT.

The chain recombines TRBV28 with TRBJ2-3; TRBD1 might be the D (6 bases). Trimming took off 5 bases at V and 3 bases at J, with 9 bases between the two ends. Germline-derived CDR1 and CDR2 are MDHEN and SYDVKM. The CDR3 extends over 13 amino acids. CDR3 nucleotide sequence: TGTGCCAGCAGTGAGCAGGGGACAGATACGCAGTATTTT. Translating gives CASSEQGTDTQYF.

The chain couples TRBV6-5 to TRBJ2-7; D gene unclear. CDR3 length equals 11 residues. Germline CDR1 is MNHEY and CDR2 is SVGAGI. Trimming stripped 5 bases from V and 6 bases from J, with 8 bases between. The CDR3 DNA reads as TGTGCCAGCAGTGACAAGTTCGAGCAGTACTTC. Encoded protein: CASSDKFEQYF.

This clone has more than one count but fewer than ten. The chain employs TRBV13 and TRBJ2-1, with D possibly being TRBD1 or TRBD2 (5 bases each). This CDR3 is 12 amino acids long. Trimming cost V 1 base and J 10 bases, with 8 bases left between them. The germline CDR1 and CDR2 sequences are PRHDT and FYEKMQ (reference sequence). CDR3 amino acids: CASSLEGTEQFF. CDR3 bases: TGTGCCAGCAGCTTAGAGGGGACCGAGCAGTTCTTC. The full variable domain, its missing parts supplied by reference TRBV13 and TRBJ2-1, is AAGVIQSPRHLIKEKRETATLKCYPIPRHDTVYWYQQGPGQDPQFLISFYEKMQSDKGSIPDRFSAQQFSDYHSELNMSSLELGDSALYFCASSLEGTEQFFGPGTRLTVL.

J is TRBJ2-1 and V is TRBV19; the D gene is possibly TRBD2 (6 bases). Germline V lookup: CDR1 LNHDA, CDR2 SQIVND (reference sequence). The CDR3 sequence is 13 residues long. Trimming pared 3 bases from V and 4 bases from J, leaving 7 bases between. The DNA of the CDR3 is TGTGCCAGTAGTATCGGGACTTACAATGAGCAGTTCTTC. Protein: CASSIGTYNEQFF.

This clone was seen a handful of times. The J gene is TRBJ1-1, the V gene TRBV7-9; D is possibly TRBD1 (5 bases). The CDR3 runs 14 residues. The germline gives CDR1 SEHNR, CDR2 FQNEAQ (reference sequence). Trimming took 0 bases from V and 1 from J, leaving 6 bases between them. The CDR3 sequence is CASSLAGTNTEAFF. DNA for the CDR3: TGTGCCAGCAGCTTAGCGGGGACGAACACTGAAGCTTTCTTT.

Only one count was recorded for this clone. The CDR3 region has the DNA TGCGCCAGCAGCCAAGTTCCGGAGTCTGGAAACACCATATATTTT. This gives the protein CASSQVPESGNTIYF. The gene calls are TRBV4-1 and TRBJ1-3; D unclear. CDR3 length: 15 residues. Trimming stripped 1 base from V and 1 base from J, with 8 bases between. CDR1 is MGHRA, CDR2 YSYEKL, per germline.

V usage is TRBV7-9 and J usage is TRBJ2-5; TRBD2 agrees at 8 bases. Trimming at V came to 5 bases and at J to 5 bases, leaving 10 bases not matched to a gene. The germline V gene has CDR1 SEHNR and CDR2 FQNEAQ (reference sequence). CDR3 length: 15 amino acids. The CDR3 is CASSPVQREKETQYF. CDR3 in DNA: TGTGCCAGCAGCCCGGTCCAGCGGGAGAAGGAGACCCAGTACTTC.

This clone has just one count. The gene calls are TRBV7-8 and TRBJ2-7, with TRBD1 identical over 8 bases. The V gene end was trimmed by 3 bases and the J gene end by 4 bases; junction bases not matched to a gene: 8. The CDR3 length is 15 residues. CDR1 is SGHVS, CDR2 FQNEAQ, per germline. CDR3 nucleotide sequence: TGTGCCAGCAGCTTGGGCAGGGGGCTAGGGTACGAGCAGTACGTC. This translates into CASSLGRGLGYEQYV.

The V gene is TRBV27, the J gene TRBJ2-1; 9 bases are shared with TRBD1. CDR1 and CDR2 from the germline V gene are MNHEY and SMNVEV (reference sequence). The CDR3 has 14 residues. The junction had 13 bases not matched to a gene; V was cut back by 8 bases and J by 11 bases. CDR3 nucleotide sequence: TGTGCCAGCGGCCTCCCGGGACAGGGTCTTAAGCAGTTCTTC. This translates into CASGLPGQGLKQFF.

V is TRBV5-6 and J is TRBJ2-6, with TRBD1 matching 8 bases. V lost 6 bases to trimming and J lost 2 bases; unmatched junction nucleotides: 7. The CDR3 length is 16 residues. The germline V gene has CDR1 SGHDT and CDR2 YYEEEE. DNA of the CDR3: TGTGCCAGCATTTACAGGGGGACGGCTGGGGCCAACGTCCTGACTTTC. It yields the protein CASIYRGTAGANVLTF. The full variable domain, rest sourced from reference TRBV5-6 and TRBJ2-6, is DAGVTQSPTHLIKTRGQQVTLRCSPKSGHDTVSWYQQALGQGPQFIFQYYEEEERQRGNFPDRFSGHQFPNYSSELNVNALLLGDSALYLCASIYRGTAGANVLTFGAGSRLTVL.

The chain has TRBV6-5 and TRBJ2-3; D uncertain. CDR1 and CDR2 from the germline V gene are MNHEY and SVGAGI. The CDR3 is 11 residues long. Trimming stripped 2 bases from V and 5 bases from J, with 2 bases between. The CDR3 DNA is TGTGCCAGCAGTTACCGAGATACGCAGTATTTT. Its translation: CASSYRDTQYF.

The chain is built from TRBV13 and TRBJ1-3; no clear D gene. V was shortened by 2 bases and J by 8 bases, with 7 bases between the two germline ends. This CDR3 has 12 amino acids. Per germline, CDR1 PRHDT and CDR2 FYEKMQ (reference sequence). The CDR3 region is CASSLKGDTIYF. CDR3 sequence (DNA): TGTGCCAGCAGCTTAAAGGGAGACACCATATATTTT. The full variable domain, its missing parts supplied by reference TRBV13 and TRBJ1-3, is AAGVIQSPRHLIKEKRETATLKCYPIPRHDTVYWYQQGPGQDPQFLISFYEKMQSDKGSIPDRFSAQQFSDYHSELNMSSLELGDSALYFCASSLKGDTIYFGEGSWLTVV.

This clone was recorded once. This sequence joins TRBV7-2 and TRBJ1-2, with 7 nucleotides matching TRBD1. The germline gives CDR1 SGHTA, CDR2 FQGNSA. V trimming: 5 bases; J trimming: 4 bases; junction bases outside the gene matches: 7. This CDR3 has 14 residues. The CDR3 reads CASSTGTASYGYTF. As DNA, the CDR3 is TGTGCCAGCAGCACTGGGACAGCCAGCTATGGCTACACCTTC.

This chain connects TRBV6-5 to TRBJ1-3; 7 positions match TRBD1. From germline, CDR1 is MNHEY and CDR2 SVGAGI. The V gene end was trimmed by 4 bases and the J gene end by 0 bases; junction bases not matched to a gene: 3. The CDR3 has 15 residues. The CDR3 here is CASSLTGSSGNTIYF. The CDR3 DNA reads as TGTGCCAGCAGTTTGACAGGGAGCTCTGGAAACACCATATATTTT.